This T cell receptor beta chain is from a study of blood T cell repertoires in COVID-19. Across the study: T cells, B-cell-depleted T cells, or PBMCs supplied cDNA or gDNA.

The length of the CDR3 is 14 residues. The germline V gene has CDR1 SGHNT and CDR2 YYREEE (reference sequence). The J segment lost 3 bases and the V segment lost 4 bases, leaving 6 bases of the junction unmatched. The method was immunoSEQ multiplex PCR; TCRdb's version includes in-frame clones alone and lacks a portion of them. This table has 30,000 to 45,000 clones, about 85% appearing once. The J gene is TRBJ2-7, the V gene TRBV5-4; 8 nucleotides agree with TRBD1. The source is a man between 65 and 79 years old with acute or convalescent COVID-19. Input material: peripheral blood. The CDR3 region is CASSPTGQVYEQYF. CDR3 in DNA: TGTGCCAGCAGCCCCACGGGACAGGTCTACGAGCAGTACTTC.